One sample yielded the 32 T cell receptor beta chains listed below, sequenced in a study. TCRdb's copy holds only in-frame clones and misses some; the assay was immunoSEQ multiplex PCR. The sample comprises about 68,000 clones, about 93% of which are singletons, and roughly 4.5% rests with the top ten. Sequenced material: PBMCs. These TCRs come from a man aged 35-49 years with rheumatoid arthritis.

CDR3 bases: TGTGCCAGCAGTTTAGGGGGGGCGGGCAATCAGCCCCAGCATTTT. Protein: CASSLGGAGNQPQHF. The V and J genes are TRBV28 and TRBJ1-5; D is possibly TRBD1 (6 bases). The CDR3 covers 15 residues. The V end lost 2 bases, the J end lost 2 bases, and 10 bases lay between the germline ends. CDR1 is MDHEN, CDR2 SYDVKM, per germline. Supplemented by reference TRBV28 and TRBJ1-5, the full variable domain reads DVKVTQSSRYLVKRTGEKVFLECVQDMDHENMFWYRQDPGLGLRLIYFSYDVKMKEKGDIPEGYSVSREKKERFSLILESASTNQTSMYLCASSLGGAGNQPQHFGDGTRLSIL.

This chain's CDR3 is CASSVEGGETQYF. CDR3 in DNA: TGTGCCAGCAGCGTAGAAGGGGGGGAGACCCAGTACTTC. V is TRBV9 and J is TRBJ2-5; possibly TRBD1 or TRBD2 for D (6 bases each). V lost 0 bases, J lost 5 bases, and 8 bases lay in between. The V gene's germline CDR1 is SGDLS and CDR2 YYNGEE. This CDR3 has 13 amino acids.

This clone has a handful of counts. The chain joins TRBV11-3 to TRBJ2-1; D is ambiguous. This CDR3 is 13 amino acids long. Germline lookup yields CDR1 SGHNT and CDR2 YENEEA. V lost 3 bases and J lost 5, with 8 bases in between. CDR3 in amino acids: CASSLGWDNEQFF. In DNA form, the CDR3 reads TGTGCCAGCAGCTTGGGGTGGGACAATGAGCAGTTCTTC.

The chain is built from TRBV19 and TRBJ1-5, with 12 nucleotides matching TRBD1. This CDR3 has 20 residues. Per germline, CDR1 LNHDA and CDR2 SQIVND (reference sequence). V shed 10 bases, J shed 1 base, and the junction held 20 bases outside the gene matches. The CDR3 DNA reads TGTGCCACCGACCCGAGAAACCGGGACAGGGGGCGCAGGAGCAATCAGCCCCAGCATTTT. It specifies CATDPRNRDRGRRSNQPQHF.

This chain joins TRBV6-2 or TRBV6-3 and TRBJ2-3, with D perhaps TRBD1 or TRBD2 (6 bases each). This CDR3 has 15 residues. V was shortened by 3 bases and J by 0 bases, with 10 bases between the two germline ends. The V gene's germline CDR1 is MNHEY and CDR2 SVGEGT. CDR3 in DNA: TGTGCCAGCAGTTATGTGGGGGGCAGCACAGATACGCAGTATTTT. Its translation is CASSYVGGSTDTQYF.

J is TRBJ2-4 and V is TRBV9; no firm D call. The CDR3 runs to 14 residues. V lost 0 bases and J lost 0, with 4 bases in between. Germline V gene lookup returns CDR1 SGDLS and CDR2 YYNGEE. The CDR3 reads CASSVGLAKNIQYF. As DNA, the CDR3 is TGTGCCAGCAGCGTAGGACTAGCCAAAAACATTCAGTACTTC.

The rearrangement uses TRBV2 and TRBJ2-2; D might be TRBD1 (5 bases). V lost 7 bases, J lost 1 base, and 10 bases lay in between. This CDR3 region has 14 residues. Germline values: CDR1 SNHLY, CDR2 FYNNEI. The CDR3 DNA reads TGTGCCAGCACTGCTCAGGGGAACACCGGGGAGCTGTTTTTT. Protein product: CASTAQGNTGELFF.

This rearrangement joins TRBV7-2 to TRBJ2-2; possible D gene TRBD2, 5 bases. The CDR3 contains 14 residues. The germline gives CDR1 SGHTA, CDR2 FQGNSA. Trimming cost V 1 base and J 8 bases, with 11 bases left between them. CDR3 nucleotide sequence: TGTGCCAGCAGCTTAGGTTACGGGGAAGGGGAGCTGTTTTTT. This sequence encodes CASSLGYGEGELFF. The variable domain in full, completed from reference TRBV7-2 and TRBJ2-2, reads GAGVSQSPSNKVTEKGKDVELRCDPISGHTALYWYRQSLGQGLEFLIYFQGNSAPDKSGLPSDRFSAERTGGSVSTLTIQRTQQEDSAVYLCASSLGYGEGELFFGEGSRLTVL.

The rearrangement joins TRBV7-3 to TRBJ2-7, with 9 positions matching TRBD2. V lost 0 bases to trimming and J lost 6 bases; unmatched junction nucleotides: 6. CDR3 length: 15 residues. The germline CDR1 and CDR2 sequences are SGHTA and FQGTGA. The CDR3 sequence is CASSLTPGTSSEQYF. CDR3 sequence (DNA): TGTGCCAGCAGCTTAACCCCCGGGACTAGCTCCGAGCAGTACTTC.

The genes are TRBV5-6 and TRBJ2-5; perhaps TRBD2 as D (5 bases). V was cut by 5 bases and J by 1 base, with 9 bases left in between. There are 13 residues in the CDR3. Germline V lookup: CDR1 SGHDT, CDR2 YYEEEE. The DNA for the CDR3 is TGTGCCAGCAGACGACGGGGCCAAGAGACCCAGTACTTC. Translating gives CASRRRGQETQYF. The full variable domain, its missing parts supplied by reference TRBV5-6 and TRBJ2-5, is DAGVTQSPTHLIKTRGQQVTLRCSPKSGHDTVSWYQQALGQGPQFIFQYYEEEERQRGNFPDRFSGHQFPNYSSELNVNALLLGDSALYLCASRRRGQETQYFGPGTRLLVL.

The chain has TRBV5-4 and TRBJ2-1, with TRBD2 matching 7 bases. The CDR3 spans 16 residues. The germline V gene encodes CDR1 SGHNT and CDR2 YYREEE (reference sequence). The junction had 15 bases not matched to a gene; V was cut back by 2 bases and J by 10 bases. CDR3 nucleotides: TGTGCCAGCAGCTTCTACCTGGCGGGAGCCCTTGGAGAGCAGTTCTTC. This encodes CASSFYLAGALGEQFF.

This clone was picked up one time. Written as DNA, the CDR3 is TGTGCCAGCAGCTTACTAGCGGGTGGGAACACCGGGGAGCTGTTTTTT. Residues: CASSLLAGGNTGELFF. The chain combines TRBV11-2 with TRBJ2-2, with 8 bases lining up with TRBD2. Germline V gene sequence: CDR1 SGHAT, CDR2 FQNNGV. V dropped 2 bases and J dropped 1; count of bases not matched to a gene: 3. The CDR3 loop spans 16 amino acids. Full variable domain (rest looked up from reference TRBV11-2 and TRBJ2-2): EAGVAQSPRYKIIEKRQSVAFWCNPISGHATLYWYQQILGQGPKLLIQFQNNGVVDDSQLPKDRFSAERLKGVDSTLKIQPAKLEDSAVYLCASSLLAGGNTGELFFGEGSRLTVL.

The chain is built from TRBV19 and TRBJ2-4, with D hard to call. The length of the CDR3 is 15 residues. V dropped 3 bases and J dropped 3 bases, with 12 bases sitting between them. In germline, CDR1 is LNHDA, CDR2 SQIVND (reference sequence). This CDR3 reads CASSMGAGGKNIQYF. The CDR3 DNA reads as TGTGCCAGTAGTATGGGCGCCGGTGGCAAAAACATTCAGTACTTC.

V gene TRBV28 combines with J gene TRBJ2-7, with D hard to call. Germline V gene data show CDR1 as MDHEN and CDR2 as SYDVKM. There are 15 residues in the CDR3. Trimming stripped 8 bases from V and 0 bases from J, with 17 bases between. CDR3 DNA: TGTGCCAGCGTCCATCACTCCGCCGGCTCCTACGAGCAGTACTTC. It translates to CASVHHSAGSYEQYF.

The chain couples TRBV7-3 to TRBJ2-1; 7 bases line up with TRBD2. Germline V CDR1 and CDR2: SGHTA, FQGTGA. The V segment lost 0 bases and the J segment 4 bases; nucleotides outside the gene matches: 9. CDR3 length: 17 amino acids. This CDR3 reads CASSLTPSGKRYNEQFF. CDR3 sequence (DNA): TGTGCCAGCAGCTTAACGCCCAGCGGGAAAAGGTACAATGAGCAGTTCTTC.

J is TRBJ2-3 and V is TRBV5-1; no firm D call. Germline assignment: CDR1 SGHRS and CDR2 YFSETQ. Trimming removed 1 base from V and 2 bases from J, with 14 bases in between. The CDR3 is 16 residues long. This CDR3 is CASSLPLDRNTDTQYF. The CDR3 coding sequence is TGCGCCAGCAGCTTGCCCCTCGATCGAAACACAGATACGCAGTATTTT. Drawing the rest from reference TRBV5-1 and TRBJ2-3, the complete variable domain is KAGVTQTPRYLIKTRGQQVTLSCSPISGHRSVSWYQQTPGQGLQFLFEYFSETQRNKGNFPGRFSGRQFSNSRSEMNVSTLELGDSALYLCASSLPLDRNTDTQYFGPGTRLTVL.

V and J are TRBV7-8 and TRBJ2-2; 7 nucleotides match TRBD1. Germline CDR1 reads SGHVS; CDR2 reads FQNEAQ. This CDR3 is 18 amino acids long. Trimming cost V 2 bases and J 0 bases; bases outside gene matches: 9. In DNA form, the CDR3 reads TGTGCCAGCAGCTTAAAAGATTGGGGGACAGCGAACACCGGGGAGCTGTTTTTT. Protein: CASSLKDWGTANTGELFF.

The chain joins TRBV7-6 to TRBJ1-2, with 11 bases aligning to TRBD1. This CDR3 comprises 16 residues. Trimming removed 1 base from V and 4 bases from J; junction bases left unmatched: 5. From germline, CDR1 is SGHVS and CDR2 FNYEAQ. The CDR3 sequence is CASSLGTGGLSYGYTF. The CDR3 DNA sequence: TGTGCCAGCAGCTTAGGGACAGGGGGCCTAAGCTATGGCTACACCTTC.

V gene TRBV9 combines with J gene TRBJ1-3, with D possibly matching TRBD1 (5 bases). Germline V lookup: CDR1 SGDLS, CDR2 YYNGEE. V was cut by 0 bases and J by 2 bases, with 6 bases left in between. The CDR3 spans 14 residues. The CDR3 nucleotides are TGTGCCAGCAGCGTAGAGGACACTGGAAACACCATATATTTT. As protein: CASSVEDTGNTIYF.

This clone was observed a single time. This rearrangement joins TRBV11-2 to TRBJ2-3; D might be TRBD2 (6 bases). The CDR3 sequence is 12 residues long. V lost 7 bases, J lost 6 bases, and 11 bases lay in between. Germline V gene lookup returns CDR1 SGHAT and CDR2 FQNNGV. Here the CDR3 reads CASKGREDTQYF. CDR3 coding DNA: TGTGCCAGCAAGGGCCGGGAGGATACGCAGTATTTT.

The chain recombines TRBV6-5 with TRBJ1-2; the D is unclear. The CDR3 sequence is 12 residues long. Germline V gives CDR1 MNHEY, CDR2 SVGAGI. Trimming took 6 bases from V and 4 from J, leaving 9 bases between them. CDR3 protein: CASRGGTYGYTF. The CDR3 DNA reads TGTGCCAGCAGAGGCGGTACCTATGGCTACACCTTC.

The chain is built from TRBV6-5 and TRBJ2-7; D is unresolved. This CDR3 has 13 residues. The germline gives CDR1 MNHEY, CDR2 SVGAGI. The V and J ends lost 6 bases and 5 bases respectively, with 14 bases between them. DNA for the CDR3: TGTGCCAGCAGAGGAAGGGAACTCCACGAGCAGTACTTC. Encoded protein: CASRGRELHEQYF.

The rearrangement joins TRBV4-3 to TRBJ2-1; 9 nucleotides match TRBD1. Germline assignment: CDR1 LGHNA and CDR2 YSLEER. The CDR3 spans 15 residues. V trimming: 1 base; J trimming: 4 bases; junction bases outside the gene matches: 2. The chain's CDR3 is CASSQGTGVYNEQFF. In nucleotides, the CDR3 is TGCGCCAGCAGCCAAGGGACAGGGGTTTACAATGAGCAGTTCTTC.

This chain connects TRBV27 to TRBJ2-7, with D maybe TRBD1 (5 bases). V was cut by 7 bases and J by 0 bases, with 13 bases left in between. Germline V gene lookup returns CDR1 MNHEY and CDR2 SMNVEV (reference sequence). The CDR3 is 14 amino acids. Here the CDR3 DNA reads TGTGCCAGCACAAGACAGAATCCCTCCTACGAGCAGTACTTC. Translated: CASTRQNPSYEQYF.

This clone was recorded only once. The genes are TRBV27 and TRBJ1-2; D possibly corresponds to TRBD1 (6 bases). The V and J ends lost 3 bases and 6 bases respectively, with 8 bases between them. Germline values: CDR1 MNHEY, CDR2 SMNVEV (reference sequence). There are 12 residues in the CDR3. The CDR3 DNA follows: TGTGCCAGCAGTTTGGCAGGGGATGGCTACACCTTC. Translated, it gives CASSLAGDGYTF.

This chain links TRBV29-1 with TRBJ2-3, with 10 bases lining up with TRBD2. The CDR3 is 13 amino acids. After removal of 6 bases from V and 2 bases from J, the junction contained 2 bases not matched to a gene. The V gene's germline CDR1 is SQVTM and CDR2 ANQGSEA. CDR3 amino acids: CSVGTSATDTQYF. The CDR3 nucleotides are TGCAGCGTCGGGACTAGCGCCACAGATACGCAGTATTTT.

V gene TRBV6-5 combines with J gene TRBJ1-4; possible D gene TRBD1, 5 bases. The CDR3 is made up of 15 amino acids. Germline-derived CDR1 and CDR2 are MNHEY and SVGAGI. The ends were cut back, 6 bases at V and 1 base at J, with 12 bases in the middle. CDR3 sequence reads: CASRVGGGTNEKLFF. The CDR3 DNA reads TGTGCCAGCAGGGTCGGTGGGGGAACTAATGAAAAACTGTTTTTT.

This clone has just one count. This chain joins TRBV9 and TRBJ2-7, with D uncertain. The CDR3 totals 14 residues. The ends were cut back, 2 bases at V and 0 bases at J, with 9 bases in the middle. The germline V gene has CDR1 SGDLS and CDR2 YYNGEE. The CDR3 DNA reads as TGTGCCAGCAGCGTTTCGAGAAACTCCTACGAGCAGTACTTC. Protein sequence: CASSVSRNSYEQYF.

V and J are TRBV15 and TRBJ1-6; 8 bases match TRBD1. Germline V CDR1 and CDR2: LNHNV, YYDKDF (reference sequence). The CDR3 is 14 amino acids. The V and J ends lost 9 bases and 4 bases, in that order; junction bases with no gene match: 5. CDR3 nucleotides: TGTGCCACTCGACAGGGGAATTATAATTCACCCCTCCACTTT. Encoded protein: CATRQGNYNSPLHF. Full variable domain (missing parts from reference TRBV15 and TRBJ1-6): DAMVIQNPRYQVTQFGKPVTLSCSQTLNHNVMYWYQQKSSQAPKLLFHYYDKDFNNEADTPDNFQSRRPNTSFCFLDIRSPGLGDTAMYLCATRQGNYNSPLHFGNGTRLTVT.

With regard to this clone: Additional DNA sequences in this sample encode the identical CDR3. The gene calls are TRBV18 and TRBJ1-5; weak D call: TRBD1 (6 bases). CDR3 length: 15 amino acids. V lost 2 bases and J lost 0, with 8 bases in between. Per germline, CDR1 KGHSH and CDR2 LQKENI. The CDR3 sequence: CASSPGQISNQPQHF. As DNA, the CDR3 is TGTGCCAGCTCACCAGGACAGATTAGCAATCAGCCCCAGCATTTT.

The count of this clone is one. CDR3 sequence reads: CASRPRQGIEAFF. The CDR3 DNA is TGTGCCAGCAGACCAAGACAGGGGATTGAAGCTTTCTTT. The rearrangement uses TRBV12-3 or TRBV12-4 and TRBJ1-1; 8 bases align to TRBD1. The CDR3 has 13 amino acids. V lost 6 bases, J lost 7 bases, and 7 bases stayed unmatched.

The rearrangement joins TRBV4-1 to TRBJ1-4; D remains unclear. Germline values: CDR1 MGHRA, CDR2 YSYEKL. The V end lost 0 bases, the J end lost 5 bases, and 13 bases lay between the germline ends. CDR3 length equals 16 residues. The CDR3 loop is CASSQEGRVGNEKLFF. The CDR3 DNA reads TGCGCCAGCAGCCAAGAAGGGAGGGTTGGGAATGAAAAACTGTTTTTT.